The entry below gives a single T cell receptor beta chain sequence along with its context. Other DNA sequences of this sample code for an identical CDR3. Method: immunoSEQ multiplex PCR; TCRdb's copy keeps in-frame clones and lacks some. Among millions of clones listed, 90% to 95% were seen once. This specimen comes from a study of shared clonotypes between healthy human individuals. Germline V lookup: CDR1 WSHSY, CDR2 SAAADI. V dropped 2 bases and J dropped 1 base, with 3 bases sitting between them. The CDR3 contains 13 residues. The TCR was taken from a man aged 18 to 35 in good health. Source material: naive CD4+ T cells sorted from blood. The subset was: CD45RA+ positively selected. The V and J genes are TRBV10-2 and TRBJ1-5; unclear D gene. The CDR3 here is CASSEGSNQPQHF. As DNA, the CDR3 is TGCGCCAGCAGTGAGGGCAGCAATCAGCCCCAGCATTTT.